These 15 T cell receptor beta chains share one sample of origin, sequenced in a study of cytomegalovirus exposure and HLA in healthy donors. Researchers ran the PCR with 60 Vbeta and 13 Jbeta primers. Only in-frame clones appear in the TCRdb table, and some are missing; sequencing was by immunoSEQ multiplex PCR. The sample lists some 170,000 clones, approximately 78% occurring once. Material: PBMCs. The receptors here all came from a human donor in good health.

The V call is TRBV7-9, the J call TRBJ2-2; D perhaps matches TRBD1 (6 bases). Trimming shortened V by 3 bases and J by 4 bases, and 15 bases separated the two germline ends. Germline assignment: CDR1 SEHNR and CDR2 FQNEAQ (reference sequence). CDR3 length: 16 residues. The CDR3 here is CASSLGLTGGTGELFF. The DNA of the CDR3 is TGTGCCAGCAGCTTGGGCCTGACAGGTGGCACCGGGGAGCTGTTTTTT.

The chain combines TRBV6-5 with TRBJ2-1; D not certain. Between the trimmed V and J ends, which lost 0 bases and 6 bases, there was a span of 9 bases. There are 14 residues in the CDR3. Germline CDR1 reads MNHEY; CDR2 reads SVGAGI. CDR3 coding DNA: TGTGCCAGCAGTTACTCGTTGGTCAGCAATGAGCAGTTCTTC. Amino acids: CASSYSLVSNEQFF.

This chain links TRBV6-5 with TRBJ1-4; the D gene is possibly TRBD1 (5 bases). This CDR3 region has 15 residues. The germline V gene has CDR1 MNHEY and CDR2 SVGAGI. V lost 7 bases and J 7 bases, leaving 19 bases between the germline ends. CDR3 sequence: CASTDYSAGTEKLFF. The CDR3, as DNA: TGTGCCAGCACTGACTATAGTGCGGGGACTGAAAAACTGTTTTTT.

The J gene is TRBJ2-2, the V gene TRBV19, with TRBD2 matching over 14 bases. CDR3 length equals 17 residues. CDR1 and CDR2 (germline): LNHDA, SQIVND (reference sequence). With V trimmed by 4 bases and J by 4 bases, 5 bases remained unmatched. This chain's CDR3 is CASSRLAGGIGTGELFF. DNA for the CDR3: TGTGCCAGTAGTAGACTAGCGGGGGGGATCGGCACCGGGGAGCTGTTTTTT.

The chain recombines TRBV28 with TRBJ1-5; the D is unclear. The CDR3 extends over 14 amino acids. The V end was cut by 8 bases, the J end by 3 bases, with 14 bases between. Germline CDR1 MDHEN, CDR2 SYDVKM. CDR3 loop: CASLYPGNNQPQHF. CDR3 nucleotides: TGTGCCAGCTTGTACCCGGGGAACAATCAGCCCCAGCATTTT.

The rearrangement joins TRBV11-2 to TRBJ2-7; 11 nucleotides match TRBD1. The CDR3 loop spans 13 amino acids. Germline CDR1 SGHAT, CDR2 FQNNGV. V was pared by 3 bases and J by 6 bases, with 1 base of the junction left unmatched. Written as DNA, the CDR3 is TGTGCCAGCAGCTTGGGACAGGGGGGCGAGCAGTACTTC. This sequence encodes CASSLGQGGEQYF.

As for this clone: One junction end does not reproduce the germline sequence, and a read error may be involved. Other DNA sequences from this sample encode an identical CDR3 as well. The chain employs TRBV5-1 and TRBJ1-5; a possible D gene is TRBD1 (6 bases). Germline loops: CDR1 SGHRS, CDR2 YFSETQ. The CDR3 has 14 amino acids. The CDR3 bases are TGCGCCAGCAGCTTGGCGGGGGGCAACCAGCCCCAGCATTTT. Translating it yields CASSLAGGNQPQHF.

This CDR3 reads CASSLDRGHGYTF. The CDR3 nucleotides read TGTGCCAGCAGCTTGGACAGGGGACATGGCTACACCTTC. The rearrangement joins TRBV11-1 to TRBJ1-2; TRBD1 agrees at 9 bases. Trimming at V came to 3 bases and at J to 6 bases, leaving 2 bases not matched to a gene. CDR3 length equals 13 residues. From germline, CDR1 is SGHAT and CDR2 FQDESV (reference sequence).

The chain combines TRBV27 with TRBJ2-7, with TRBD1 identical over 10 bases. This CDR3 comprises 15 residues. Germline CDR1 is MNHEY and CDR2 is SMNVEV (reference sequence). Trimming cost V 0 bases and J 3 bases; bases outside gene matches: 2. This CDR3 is CASSLSGTGDYEQYF. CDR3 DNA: TGTGCCAGCAGTTTATCGGGGACAGGGGACTACGAGCAGTACTTC.

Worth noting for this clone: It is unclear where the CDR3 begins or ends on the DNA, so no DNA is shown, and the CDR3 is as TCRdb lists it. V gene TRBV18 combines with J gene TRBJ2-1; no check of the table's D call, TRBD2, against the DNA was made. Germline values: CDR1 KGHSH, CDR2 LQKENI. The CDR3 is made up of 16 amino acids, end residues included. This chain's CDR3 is CASSVLRGAGRNEQFF.

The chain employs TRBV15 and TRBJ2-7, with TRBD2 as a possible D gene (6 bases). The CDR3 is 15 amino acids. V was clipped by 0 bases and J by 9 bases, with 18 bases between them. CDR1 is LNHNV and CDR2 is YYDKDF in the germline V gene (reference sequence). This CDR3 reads CATSRDLSSVGPQYF. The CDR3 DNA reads TGTGCCACCAGCAGAGATTTATCTAGCGTCGGACCGCAGTACTTC.

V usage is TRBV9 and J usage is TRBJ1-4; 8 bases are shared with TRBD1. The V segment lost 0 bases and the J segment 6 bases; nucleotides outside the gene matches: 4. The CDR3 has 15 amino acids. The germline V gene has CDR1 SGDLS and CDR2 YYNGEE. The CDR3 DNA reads TGTGCCAGCAGCGTAGATGACAGGGGTTATGAAAAACTGTTTTTT. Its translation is CASSVDDRGYEKLFF.

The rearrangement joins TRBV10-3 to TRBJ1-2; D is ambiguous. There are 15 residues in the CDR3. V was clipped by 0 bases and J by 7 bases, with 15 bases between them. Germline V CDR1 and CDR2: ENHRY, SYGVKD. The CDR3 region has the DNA TGTGCCATCAGTGAGTCGAGTGGGCAGGTTAGTGGCTACACCTTC. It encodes CAISESSGQVSGYTF.

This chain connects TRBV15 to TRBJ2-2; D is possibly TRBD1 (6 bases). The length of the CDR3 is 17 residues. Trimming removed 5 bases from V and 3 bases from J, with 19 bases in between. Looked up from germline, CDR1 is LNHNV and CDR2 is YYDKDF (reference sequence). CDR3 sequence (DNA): TGTGCCACCAGCGCCCGACCAGGGGCGACGGACACCGGGGAGCTGTTTTTT. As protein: CATSARPGATDTGELFF.

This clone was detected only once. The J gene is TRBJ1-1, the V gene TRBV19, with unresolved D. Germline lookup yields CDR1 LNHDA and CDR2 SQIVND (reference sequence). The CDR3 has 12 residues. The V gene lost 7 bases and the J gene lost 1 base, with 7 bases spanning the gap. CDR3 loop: CASITGNTEAFF. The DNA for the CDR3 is TGTGCCAGTATTACGGGGAACACTGAAGCTTTCTTT.